This T cell receptor (beta chain) is from a study of T-cell reconstitution after alpha-beta-depleted transplantation in children (dated by TCRdb to the mid-2010s). Looking at the study overall: Using TCR repertoire profiling, the study quantitatively followed how T-cell immune reconstitution unfolded in children after TCRalphabeta/CD19-depleted allogeneic hematopoietic cell transplantation.

Receptor libraries were prepared by PCR. TCRdb shows the sequencer as Illumina HiSeq 2500. To normalize quantification of the TCRbeta repertoire, the TCR libraries were built with molecular barcoding that relied on unique molecular identifiers. Using fastp trimming at Q25 and MiXCR clonotype assembly, TCRdb reanalyzed the public sequencing data and kept in-frame beta chains. Records with the same CDR3 protein are collapsed into one entry carrying the most frequent genes and DNA. The sample includes approximately 980,000 distinct CDR3 sequences, with about 29% observed a single time. The ten largest clones capture over 25% of the sample. The paper's findings and limits, for the study overall: Hyperexpanded clone frequencies declined over subsequent months; after one year, T-cell counts and TCRbeta diversity were mostly attributed to newly produced T cells. The high TCRbeta diversity at day 60 in some patients was ascribed to recipient T cells and intrathymic progenitors that had survived conditioning. Apparently early alphabetaT-cell count recovery about two months after transplant reportedly relied on only several hundred rapidly expanded clones derived from non-depleted graft cells.

This clonotype came up once. There is no known antigen for this receptor. The germline gene is not matched at one end of the junction; a read error may be the cause. Explained via the paper, the treatment or condition label denotes: allogeneic hematopoietic cell transplantation with graft depleted of TCRalphabeta T cells and CD19 B cells. TCRalphabeta/CD19-depleted allogeneic hematopoietic cell grafts were given to the transplant recipients, all of whom were children. This receptor was obtained from a boy younger than two who had a stem cell transplant for SCID, so the T cells may come from the graft donor. This specimen consisted of PBMCs, mostly from graft donor cells, obtained 360 days after TCRalphabeta/CD19-depleted stem cell transplant.

Read as DNA, the sequence is TGTGCCAGCAGTGAAGTGCGGATCTTC. Its translation reads: CASSEVRIF. The sequence joins TRBV6-1 to TRBJ1-2, with the D gene not confidently named. There are 9 amino acids in the CDR3, from cysteine to phenylalanine inclusive. The CDR3 DNA has 27 bases and is translated from base 1. The germline V gene gives CDR1 as MNHNS and CDR2 as SASEGT.